This T cell receptor beta chain was captured by sequencing in a study of T cells after yellow fever vaccination. Template-switching 5'RACE yielded the TCR cDNA; a universal primer site and UMIs were added in the process. TCRdb re-called the 5' RACE reads with MiXCR, one entry per CDR3 protein. The table records approximately 90,000 distinct CDR3 sequences, about 5.8% of them present only once. Germline-derived CDR1 and CDR2 are SGHRS and YFSETQ. The CDR3 totals 19 residues. Between the trimmed V and J ends, which lost 0 bases and 0 bases, there was a span of 16 bases. A few counts support this clonotype. Its target is unknown. The study's findings and limits: Though it reached lower strength, the secondary response hit its peak faster, day 5 versus 15. Abundant contaminating clonotypes from the bulk population could appear in FACS-sorted repertoires.

The clonotype originates from a man between 18 and 35 years old who received the YFV17D yellow fever vaccine. The genes are TRBV5-1 and TRBJ1-6, with D perhaps matching TRBD1 (5 bases). The starting material was CD8+ T cells sorted from PBMCs, obtained 10 days after the yellow fever booster vaccination. CDR3 loop: CASSLGGSKDISYNSPLHF. CDR3 nucleotide sequence: TGCGCCAGCAGCTTGGGAGGCTCGAAGGACATCTCCTATAATTCACCCCTCCACTTT.